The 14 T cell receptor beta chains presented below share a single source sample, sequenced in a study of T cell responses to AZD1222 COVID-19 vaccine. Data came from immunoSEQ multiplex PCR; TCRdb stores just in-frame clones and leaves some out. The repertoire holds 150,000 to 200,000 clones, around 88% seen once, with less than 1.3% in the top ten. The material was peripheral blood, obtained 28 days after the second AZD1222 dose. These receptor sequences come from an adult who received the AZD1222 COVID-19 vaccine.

Here the CDR3 reads CASRNTGNGYTF. In DNA form, the CDR3 reads TGTGCCAGCAGGAACACAGGGAACGGCTACACCTTC. The chain joins TRBV2 to TRBJ1-2; D may be TRBD1 (6 bases). The CDR3 sequence is 12 residues long. The V gene lost 6 bases and the J gene lost 8 bases, with 13 bases spanning the gap. Germline V gene data show CDR1 as SNHLY and CDR2 as FYNNEI.

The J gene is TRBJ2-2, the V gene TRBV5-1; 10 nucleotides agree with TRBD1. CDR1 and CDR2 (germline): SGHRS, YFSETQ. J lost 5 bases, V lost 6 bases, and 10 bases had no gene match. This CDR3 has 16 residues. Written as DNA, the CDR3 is TGCGCCAGCACGACCGAGGGACAGGGGAGAACCGGGGAGCTGTTTTTT. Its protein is CASTTEGQGRTGELFF.

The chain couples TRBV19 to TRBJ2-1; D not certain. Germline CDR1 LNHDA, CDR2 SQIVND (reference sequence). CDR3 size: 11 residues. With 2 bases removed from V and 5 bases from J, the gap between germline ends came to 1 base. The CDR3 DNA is TGTGCCAGTAGTATACACAATGAGCAGTTCTTC. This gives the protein CASSIHNEQFF.

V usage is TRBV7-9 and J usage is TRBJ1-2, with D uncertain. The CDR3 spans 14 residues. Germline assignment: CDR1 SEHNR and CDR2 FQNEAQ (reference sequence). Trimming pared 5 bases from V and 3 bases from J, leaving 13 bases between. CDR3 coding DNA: TGTGCCAGCAGCCCCGGCAGGCGCGACTATGGCTACACCTTC. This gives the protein CASSPGRRDYGYTF.

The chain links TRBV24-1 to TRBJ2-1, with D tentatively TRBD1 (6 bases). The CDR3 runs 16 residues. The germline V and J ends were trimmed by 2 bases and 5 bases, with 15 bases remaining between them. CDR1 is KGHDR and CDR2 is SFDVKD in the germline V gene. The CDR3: CATSDSSTGGNNEQFF. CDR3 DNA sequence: TGTGCCACCAGTGATTCCTCGACAGGCGGAAACAATGAGCAGTTCTTC.

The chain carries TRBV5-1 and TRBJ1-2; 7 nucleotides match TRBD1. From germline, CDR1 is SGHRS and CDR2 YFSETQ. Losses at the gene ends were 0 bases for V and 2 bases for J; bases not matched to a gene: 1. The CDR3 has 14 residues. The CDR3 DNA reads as TGCGCCAGCAGCTTGGGAGGGGGCAACTATGGCTACACCTTC. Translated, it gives CASSLGGGNYGYTF. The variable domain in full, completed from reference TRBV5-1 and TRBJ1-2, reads KAGVTQTPRYLIKTRGQQVTLSCSPISGHRSVSWYQQTPGQGLQFLFEYFSETQRNKGNFPGRFSGRQFSNSRSEMNVSTLELGDSALYLCASSLGGGNYGYTFGSGTRLTVV.

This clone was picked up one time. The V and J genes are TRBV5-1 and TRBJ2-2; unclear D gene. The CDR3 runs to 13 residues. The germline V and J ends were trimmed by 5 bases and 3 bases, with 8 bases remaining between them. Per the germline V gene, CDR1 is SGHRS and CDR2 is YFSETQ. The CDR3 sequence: CASSLEHTGELFF. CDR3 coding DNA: TGCGCCAGCAGTCTGGAGCACACCGGGGAGCTGTTTTTT.

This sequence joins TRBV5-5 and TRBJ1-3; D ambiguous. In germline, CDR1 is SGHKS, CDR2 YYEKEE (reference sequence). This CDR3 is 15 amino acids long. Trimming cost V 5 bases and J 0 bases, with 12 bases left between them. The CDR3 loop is CASSLTHISGNTIYF. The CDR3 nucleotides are TGTGCCAGCAGTCTGACCCACATCTCTGGAAACACCATATATTTT.

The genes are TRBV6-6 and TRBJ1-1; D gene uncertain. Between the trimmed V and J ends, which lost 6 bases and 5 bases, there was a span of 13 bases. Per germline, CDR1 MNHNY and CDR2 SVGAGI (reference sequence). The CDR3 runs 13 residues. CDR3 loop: CASSIYTGTEAFF. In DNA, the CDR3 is TGTGCCAGCAGCATATACACGGGGACTGAAGCTTTCTTT.

CDR3 amino acids: CSVRNNDREDTIYF. The CDR3 region has the DNA TGCAGCGTCCGGAACAACGACCGGGAAGACACCATATATTTT. The V gene is TRBV29-1, the J gene TRBJ1-3; D gene ambiguous. This CDR3 spans 14 amino acids. Germline lookup yields CDR1 SQVTM and CDR2 ANQGSEA. V lost 6 bases, J lost 8 bases, and 20 bases lay in between.

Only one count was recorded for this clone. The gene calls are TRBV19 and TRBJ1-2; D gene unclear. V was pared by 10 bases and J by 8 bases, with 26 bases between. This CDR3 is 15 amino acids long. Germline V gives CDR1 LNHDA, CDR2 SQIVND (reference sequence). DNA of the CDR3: TGTGCCACCCCCAAGTCCGGCCCGCGGGGTGTGGGCTACACCTTC. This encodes CATPKSGPRGVGYTF.

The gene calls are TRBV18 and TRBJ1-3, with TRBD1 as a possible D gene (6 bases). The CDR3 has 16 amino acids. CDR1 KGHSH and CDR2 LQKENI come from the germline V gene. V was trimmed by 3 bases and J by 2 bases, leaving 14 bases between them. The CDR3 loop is CASSPQTSGAGNTIYF. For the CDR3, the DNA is TGTGCCAGCTCACCTCAGACATCAGGGGCTGGAAACACCATATATTTT.

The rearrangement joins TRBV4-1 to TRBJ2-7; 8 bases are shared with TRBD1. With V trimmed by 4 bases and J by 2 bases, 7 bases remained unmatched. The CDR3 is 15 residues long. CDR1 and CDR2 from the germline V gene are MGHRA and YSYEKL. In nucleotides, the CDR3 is TGCGCCAGCAGCCCCGGACAGGGTACGACCTACGAGCAGTACTTC. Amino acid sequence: CASSPGQGTTYEQYF.

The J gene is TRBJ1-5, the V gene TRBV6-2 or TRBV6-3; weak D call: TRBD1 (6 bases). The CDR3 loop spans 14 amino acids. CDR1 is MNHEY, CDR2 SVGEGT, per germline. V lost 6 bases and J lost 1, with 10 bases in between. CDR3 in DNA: TGTGCCAGCAGCTCCACAGGGAGCAATCAGCCCCAGCATTTT. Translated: CASSSTGSNQPQHF.